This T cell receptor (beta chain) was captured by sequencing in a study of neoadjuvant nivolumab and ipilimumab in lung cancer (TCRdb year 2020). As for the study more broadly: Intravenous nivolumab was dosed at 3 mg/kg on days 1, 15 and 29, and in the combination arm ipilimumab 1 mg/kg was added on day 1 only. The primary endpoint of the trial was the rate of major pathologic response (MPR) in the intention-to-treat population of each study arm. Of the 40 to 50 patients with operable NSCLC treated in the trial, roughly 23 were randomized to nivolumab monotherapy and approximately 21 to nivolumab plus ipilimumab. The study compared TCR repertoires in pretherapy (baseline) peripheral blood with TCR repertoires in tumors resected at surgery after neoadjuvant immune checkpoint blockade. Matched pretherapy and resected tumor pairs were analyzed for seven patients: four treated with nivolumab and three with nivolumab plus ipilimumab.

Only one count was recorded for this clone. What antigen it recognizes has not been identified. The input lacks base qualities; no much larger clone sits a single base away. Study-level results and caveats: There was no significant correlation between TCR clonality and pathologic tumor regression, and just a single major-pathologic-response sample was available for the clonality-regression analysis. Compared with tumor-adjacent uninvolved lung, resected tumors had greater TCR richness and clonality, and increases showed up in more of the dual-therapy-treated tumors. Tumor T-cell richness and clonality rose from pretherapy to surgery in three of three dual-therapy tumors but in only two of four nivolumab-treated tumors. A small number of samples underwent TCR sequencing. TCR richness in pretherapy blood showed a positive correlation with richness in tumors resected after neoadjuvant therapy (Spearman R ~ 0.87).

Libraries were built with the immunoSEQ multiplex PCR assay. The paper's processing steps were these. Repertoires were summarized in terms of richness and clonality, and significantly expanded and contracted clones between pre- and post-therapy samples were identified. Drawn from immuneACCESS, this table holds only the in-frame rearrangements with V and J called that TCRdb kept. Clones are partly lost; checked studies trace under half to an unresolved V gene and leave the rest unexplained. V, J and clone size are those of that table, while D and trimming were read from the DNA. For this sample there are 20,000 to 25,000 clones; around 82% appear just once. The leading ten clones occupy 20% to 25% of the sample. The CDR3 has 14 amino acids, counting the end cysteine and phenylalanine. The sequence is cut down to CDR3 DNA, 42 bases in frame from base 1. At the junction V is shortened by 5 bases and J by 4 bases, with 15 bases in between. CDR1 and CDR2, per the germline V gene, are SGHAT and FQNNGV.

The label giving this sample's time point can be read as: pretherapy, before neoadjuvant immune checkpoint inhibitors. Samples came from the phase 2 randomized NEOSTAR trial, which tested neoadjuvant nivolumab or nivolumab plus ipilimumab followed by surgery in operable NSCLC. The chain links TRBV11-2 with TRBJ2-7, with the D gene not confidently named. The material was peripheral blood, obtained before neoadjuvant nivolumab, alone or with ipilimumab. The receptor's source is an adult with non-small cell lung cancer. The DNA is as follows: TGTGCCAGCAGCCCTGAGTGGGTGTCTTACGAGCAGTACTTC. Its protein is CASSPEWVSYEQYF.